This T cell receptor beta chain is from a study of T cell changes during pregnancy in multiple sclerosis. Sequenced by immunoSEQ multiplex PCR; TCRdb stores in-frame clones only, minus some. This sample has some 41,000 clones, with 88% found just once. The germline V gene has CDR1 MDHEN and CDR2 SYDVKM. Trimming pared 6 bases from V and 10 bases from J, leaving 13 bases between. This CDR3 has 13 amino acids. This receptor was identified in a female donor with multiple sclerosis, enrolled in a pregnancy study. Source: CD8+ T cells from peripheral blood mononuclear cells, taken in the first trimester of pregnancy. The V gene is TRBV28, the J gene TRBJ1-6; D possibly corresponds to TRBD1 (5 bases). The DNA for the CDR3 is TGTGCCAGCAGCCTGGAGGGGACCTCACCCCTCCACTTT. Protein sequence: CASSLEGTSPLHF. Full variable domain (outside the CDR3, taken from reference TRBV28 and TRBJ1-6): DVKVTQSSRYLVKRTGEKVFLECVQDMDHENMFWYRQDPGLGLRLIYFSYDVKMKEKGDIPEGYSVSREKKERFSLILESASTNQTSMYLCASSLEGTSPLHFGNGTRLTVT.